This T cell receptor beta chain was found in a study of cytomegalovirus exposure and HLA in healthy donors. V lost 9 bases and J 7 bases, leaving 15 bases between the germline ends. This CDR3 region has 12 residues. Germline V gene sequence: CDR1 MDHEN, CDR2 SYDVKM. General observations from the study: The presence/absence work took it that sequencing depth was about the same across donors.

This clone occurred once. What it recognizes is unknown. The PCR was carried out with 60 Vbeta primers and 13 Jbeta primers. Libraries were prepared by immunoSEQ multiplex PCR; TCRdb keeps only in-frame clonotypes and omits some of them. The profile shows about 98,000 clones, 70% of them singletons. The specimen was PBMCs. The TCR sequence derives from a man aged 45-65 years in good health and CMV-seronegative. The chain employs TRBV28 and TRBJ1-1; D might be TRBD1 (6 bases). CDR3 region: CASIMGRGEAFF. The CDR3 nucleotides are TGTGCCAGTATCATGGGCAGGGGTGAAGCTTTCTTT.